Sequencing of this TCR beta chain was carried out in a study of T cell responses to AZD1222 COVID-19 vaccine. General observations from the study: White British people made up most donors, females outnumbered males, and clonal diversity was possibly underestimated. The number of AZD1222 recipients seropositive at baseline was only five or six. Dominant at 160-218 and 743-854, vaccine-associated CD4 TCRs also spanned spike.

Notes on this clone: The antigen is not known.

The germline gives CDR1 MNHNS, CDR2 SASEGT. The ends were cut back, 0 bases at V and 4 bases at J, with 4 bases in the middle. The CDR3 is made up of 13 amino acids. Measured with immunoSEQ multiplex PCR; TCRdb has only the in-frame clones, and not every one. The sample lists about 120,000 clones; over 75% were seen once. Sequences were derived from peripheral blood, sampled 28 days after the second dose of the MenACWY control vaccine. This sequence was found in an adult who received the MenACWY meningococcal vaccine as a control. The gene calls are TRBV6-1 and TRBJ1-3; D unclear. CDR3 sequence reads: CASSEAKGNTIYF. CDR3 nucleotides: TGTGCCAGCAGTGAAGCAAAGGGAAACACCATATATTTT.